The 26 T cell receptor beta chains reported below all come from one sample, sequenced in a study of early T cells in non-severe SARS-CoV-2 infection. TCRdb re-derived calls from the 5' RACE reads in MiXCR, one entry per CDR3 protein. Here the sample spans some 97,000 distinct CDR3 sequences, about 11% being singletons. This specimen was whole blood, taken at baseline. These receptors all stem from an adult who was a healthcare worker with PCR-confirmed SARS-CoV-2 infection or an uninfected control (not recorded which).

The chain combines TRBV10-3 with TRBJ2-7; the match to TRBD1 covers 7 bases. After removal of 7 bases from V and 5 bases from J, the junction contained 11 bases not matched to a gene. This CDR3 region has 14 residues. Germline V gene sequence: CDR1 ENHRY, CDR2 SYGVKD. The CDR3 bases are TGTGCCATCACCCCGACAGGGAAGGGGCACGAGCAGTACTTC. This codes for CAITPTGKGHEQYF.

This sequence joins TRBV2 and TRBJ1-1; the match to TRBD1 covers 7 bases. Germline CDR1 is SNHLY and CDR2 is FYNNEI. The CDR3 sequence is 14 residues long. The ends lost 7 bases at V and 4 bases at J; junction bases unmatched: 9. The chain's CDR3 is CASTEDRFGTEAFF. Here the CDR3 DNA reads TGTGCCAGCACCGAGGACAGGTTCGGCACTGAAGCTTTCTTT.

CDR3 DNA sequence: TGTGCCAGCAGCTTGCCCTCTTACAATGAGCAGTTCTTC. It encodes CASSLPSYNEQFF. V is TRBV7-2 and J is TRBJ2-1; D is uncertain. The V end was cut by 3 bases, the J end by 4 bases, with 7 bases between. CDR1 and CDR2 (germline): SGHTA, FQGNSA. The CDR3 contains 13 residues.

This clonotype has a count of ten or more. J is TRBJ2-7 and V is TRBV20-1, with D perhaps TRBD1 or TRBD2 (6 bases each). The V gene lost 5 bases and the J gene lost 5 bases, with 19 bases spanning the gap. There are 14 residues in the CDR3. CDR1 and CDR2 from the germline V gene are DFQATT and SNEGSKA (reference sequence). Here the CDR3 reads CSAWVIRGGNEQYF. In DNA, the CDR3 is TGCAGTGCTTGGGTTATCAGGGGCGGGAACGAGCAGTACTTC.

In its sample, this clonotype was seen a few times. The V and J genes are TRBV3-1 and TRBJ1-6; D is ambiguous. Trimming removed 1 base from V and 8 bases from J, with 12 bases in between. The CDR3 is 15 residues long. Germline CDR1 reads LGHDT; CDR2 reads YNNKEL (reference sequence). The CDR3 protein is CASSQGPVTYSPLHF. The CDR3 DNA sequence: TGTGCCAGCAGCCAAGGACCTGTGACCTATTCACCCCTCCACTTT.

This clonotype was seen repeatedly, ten times or more. V and J are TRBV6-5 and TRBJ1-4; 8 nucleotides match TRBD1. With V trimmed by 1 base and J by 8 bases, 9 bases remained unmatched. Germline CDR1 reads MNHEY; CDR2 reads SVGAGI. There are 16 residues in the CDR3. The CDR3, as DNA: TGTGCCAGCAGTTACTTGAAAGGACAGGGAGGCGAAAAACTGTTTTTT. This translates into CASSYLKGQGGEKLFF.

The table lists this clonotype with a few counts. The chain combines TRBV20-1 with TRBJ1-5; 12 nucleotides match TRBD1. CDR1 DFQATT and CDR2 SNEGSKA come from the germline V gene (reference sequence). The CDR3 consists of 17 residues. Unmatched junction bases numbered 8, after V lost 3 bases and J lost 2 bases. CDR3 sequence reads: CSARTGTGGKGNQPQHF. The CDR3 DNA is TGCAGTGCTAGGACCGGGACAGGGGGCAAGGGCAATCAGCCCCAGCATTTT.

This clonotype occurred a few times. The V call is TRBV5-1, the J call TRBJ2-1; D might be TRBD1 (6 bases). The germline V gene has CDR1 SGHRS and CDR2 YFSETQ. There are 15 residues in the CDR3. V shed 1 base and J shed 7 bases, with 15 bases lying between them. CDR3 DNA sequence: TGCGCCAGCAGCTTGTATACAGGGCCTAGGAATGAGCAGTTCTTC. This encodes CASSLYTGPRNEQFF.

This clonotype was seen a handful of times. The chain links TRBV6-1 to TRBJ1-5; D is ambiguous. Germline CDR1 and CDR2: MNHNS and SASEGT. V gave up 3 bases and J gave up 3 bases, with 18 bases separating them. The CDR3 has 17 amino acids. The CDR3 here is CASSDLVGMSSNQPQHF. In DNA, the CDR3 is TGTGCCAGCAGTGACCTAGTTGGGATGTCTTCCAATCAGCCCCAGCATTTT.

This clonotype has ten or more counts. The V and J genes are TRBV30 and TRBJ2-3; no definite D call. The length of the CDR3 is 12 residues. The V end was cut by 3 bases, the J end by 6 bases, with 10 bases between. Germline V gene data show CDR1 as GTSNPN and CDR2 as SVGIG (reference sequence). The CDR3 sequence: CAWSLGQDTQYF. CDR3 DNA sequence: TGTGCCTGGAGCCTTGGGCAGGATACGCAGTATTTT.

The chain carries TRBV7-9 and TRBJ2-7; no definite D call. Trimming stripped 0 bases from V and 3 bases from J, with 6 bases between. CDR1 SEHNR and CDR2 FQNEAQ come from the germline V gene (reference sequence). This CDR3 is 13 amino acids long. As DNA, the CDR3 is TGTGCCAGCAGCTTAGCTGGAGTCTACGAGCAGTACTTC. Its protein product is CASSLAGVYEQYF.

The V gene is TRBV7-3, the J gene TRBJ2-2, with TRBD2 as a possible D gene (5 bases). The CDR3 runs 16 residues. Germline V lookup: CDR1 SGHTA, CDR2 FQGTGA. V was shortened by 1 base and J by 6 bases, with 15 bases between the two germline ends. CDR3 coding DNA: TGTGCCAGCAGCTTAAGGGCGGCGAGGGTTCCCGGGGAGCTGTTTTTT. Its translation: CASSLRAARVPGELFF. The full variable domain, its missing parts supplied by reference TRBV7-3 and TRBJ2-2, is GAGVSQTPSNKVTEKGKYVELRCDPISGHTALYWYRQSLGQGPEFLIYFQGTGAADDSGLPNDRFFAVRPEGSVSTLKIQRTERGDSAVYLCASSLRAARVPGELFFGEGSRLTVL.

The genes are TRBV20-1 and TRBJ2-3; D not certain. In germline, CDR1 is DFQATT, CDR2 SNEGSKA (reference sequence). The V end lost 6 bases, the J end lost 3 bases, and 19 bases lay between the germline ends. There are 15 residues in the CDR3. CDR3 in amino acids: CSASRVVGRTDTQYF. The CDR3 nucleotides read TGCAGTGCCAGCCGAGTGGTGGGTCGAACAGATACGCAGTATTTT.

The rearrangement uses TRBV7-6 and TRBJ2-3, with 11 bases that match TRBD2. The V gene's germline CDR1 is SGHVS and CDR2 FNYEAQ. The V gene end was trimmed by 4 bases and the J gene end by 2 bases; junction bases not matched to a gene: 8. The CDR3 extends over 17 amino acids. CDR3 DNA: TGTGCCAGCAGCTCGACTCAGGGACTAGCGGACACAGATACGCAGTATTTT. It translates to CASSSTQGLADTDTQYF.

In this sample, this clonotype turned up many times. V usage is TRBV12-3 or TRBV12-4 and J usage is TRBJ2-6; D is perhaps TRBD1 (6 bases). This CDR3 is built from 15 residues. V was cut by 6 bases and J by 4 bases, with 13 bases left in between. CDR3 DNA: TGTGCCAGCAGACCTACAGGGACCGGGGCCAACGTCCTGACTTTC. Its translation: CASRPTGTGANVLTF.

The chain joins TRBV20-1 to TRBJ1-2; 8 nucleotides agree with TRBD1. From germline, CDR1 is DFQATT and CDR2 SNEGSKA (reference sequence). J gave up 5 bases and V 7 bases, and 9 bases lay outside the gene matches. The CDR3 runs to 13 residues. The CDR3 sequence is CSGATGASYGYTF. CDR3 nucleotides: TGCAGTGGTGCGACAGGGGCGAGTTATGGCTACACCTTC.

The chain recombines TRBV2 with TRBJ2-7; TRBD2 matches at 15 bases. The germline V gene has CDR1 SNHLY and CDR2 FYNNEI. Trimming at V came to 4 bases and at J to 0 bases, leaving 7 bases not matched to a gene. The CDR3 is 18 residues long. The CDR3 loop is CASSGTSGRAPSSYEQYF. The CDR3 DNA reads as TGTGCCAGCAGTGGGACTAGCGGGAGGGCCCCCAGCTCCTACGAGCAGTACTTC.

This clonotype occurred many times. The chain recombines TRBV6-5 with TRBJ2-2; D unclear. The V gene lost 0 bases and the J gene lost 8 bases, with 7 bases spanning the gap. Germline V lookup: CDR1 MNHEY, CDR2 SVGAGI. The CDR3 spans 13 residues. The CDR3 DNA is TGTGCCAGCAGTTACTCTCCTAGTGGGGAGCTGTTTTTT. This encodes CASSYSPSGELFF.

This clonotype has a handful of counts. The chain uses TRBV20-1 and TRBJ1-1; no reliable D call. Trimming shortened V by 2 bases and J by 8 bases, and 18 bases separated the two germline ends. CDR3 length equals 14 residues. CDR1 is DFQATT and CDR2 is SNEGSKA in the germline V gene (reference sequence). This chain's CDR3 is CSARRRETGEEAFF. In DNA form, the CDR3 reads TGCAGTGCTAGAAGGCGAGAGACGGGCGAGGAAGCTTTCTTT.

The genes are TRBV30 and TRBJ2-3; TRBD2 might be the D (5 bases). V lost 0 bases, J lost 4 bases, and 8 bases lay in between. The CDR3 spans 13 residues. Per the germline V gene, CDR1 is GTSNPN and CDR2 is SVGIG (reference sequence). CDR3 sequence reads: CAWSVRDSDTQYF. In DNA, the CDR3 is TGTGCCTGGAGTGTGAGGGATTCAGATACGCAGTATTTT.

The chain carries TRBV28 and TRBJ1-4; TRBD1 is a possible D gene (6 bases). CDR3 length equals 14 residues. With 6 bases removed from V and 6 bases from J, the gap between germline ends came to 14 bases. Germline CDR1 reads MDHEN; CDR2 reads SYDVKM. The CDR3: CASSRGGRDEKLFF. CDR3 DNA sequence: TGTGCCAGCAGCCGAGGGGGGCGTGATGAAAAACTGTTTTTT.

The chain carries TRBV29-1 and TRBJ1-1, with D possibly being TRBD1 (6 bases). The length of the CDR3 is 13 residues. Germline assignment: CDR1 SQVTM and CDR2 ANQGSEA. The ends were cut back, 3 bases at V and 4 bases at J, with 12 bases in the middle. The CDR3 loop is CSVDRGASTEAFF. CDR3 in DNA: TGCAGCGTTGACCGGGGGGCAAGCACTGAAGCTTTCTTT.

The chain combines TRBV9 with TRBJ1-2; perhaps TRBD1 as D (5 bases). Trimming shortened V by 4 bases and J by 4 bases, and 11 bases separated the two germline ends. This CDR3 is built from 13 residues. Germline V CDR1 and CDR2: SGDLS, YYNGEE. Written as DNA, the CDR3 is TGTGCCAGCAGCCTCTGGGACGGCTATGGCTACACCTTC. It encodes CASSLWDGYGYTF.

Only a few counts were recorded for this clonotype. This sequence joins TRBV29-1 and TRBJ1-2; D is undetermined. Trimming pared 4 bases from V and 3 bases from J, leaving 9 bases between. Germline V gene data show CDR1 as SQVTM and CDR2 as ANQGSEA. This CDR3 is built from 12 residues. The CDR3 spells CSVGSRDYGYTF. The CDR3 DNA is TGCAGCGTTGGAAGTAGGGACTATGGCTACACCTTC.

There are a few counts of this clonotype. The chain employs TRBV15 and TRBJ2-6; a possible D gene is TRBD1 (6 bases). Germline V lookup: CDR1 LNHNV, CDR2 YYDKDF (reference sequence). With 2 bases removed from V and 3 bases from J, the gap between germline ends came to 11 bases. CDR3 length: 16 residues. The CDR3 bases are TGTGCCACCAGCAGAACAGGGTTACTTGGGGCCAACGTCCTGACTTTC. Translating gives CATSRTGLLGANVLTF.

V is TRBV10-3 and J is TRBJ1-5; the D gene is possibly TRBD1 (5 bases). V lost 3 bases and J lost 5, with 5 bases in between. Germline assignment: CDR1 ENHRY and CDR2 SYGVKD. The CDR3 spans 12 residues. CDR3 nucleotides: TGTGCCATCAGTGAAGGGGATCAGCCCCAGCATTTT. It is translated as CAISEGDQPQHF.